This TCR beta chain was identified during a study of shared clonotypes between healthy human individuals. Overall study findings and caveats: Clonotypes shared by all four sorted-subset donors had higher generation probabilities than non-shared clonotypes.

Produced via immunoSEQ multiplex PCR; TCRdb's table is partial and in-frame only. Among millions of clones listed, roughly 95% were seen once. The CDR3 is made up of 16 amino acids. Germline V gene data show CDR1 as SNHLY and CDR2 as FYNNEI. V lost 8 bases and J 2 bases, leaving 22 bases between the germline ends. Details on this clone: As yet, its antigen is unknown.

The rearrangement joins TRBV2 to TRBJ2-7; possible D gene TRBD1, 5 bases. Input material: naive CD4+ T cells sorted from blood. Specified subset: CD45RA+ positively selected. The clonotype comes from a man aged 18 to 30 in good health. The CDR3 is CASHLGMLAGPYEQYF. In nucleotides, the CDR3 is TGTGCCAGCCACTTGGGTATGTTGGCAGGGCCCTACGAGCAGTACTTC.